The rows below give T cell receptor beta chains drawn from one sample of a study of cytomegalovirus exposure and HLA in healthy donors. Only in-frame clones appear in the TCRdb table, and some are missing; sequencing was by immunoSEQ multiplex PCR. The repertoire includes 90,000 to 100,000 clones, less than 10% of them detected once, and about 5% sits in the top ten. Sequencing used PBMCs. The source of these receptors is a man aged 50 to 60 in good health and CMV-seropositive. Each CDR3 is given with its conserved first and last residue. A D gene is named only where the DNA matches it firmly. Rows give clone size only sometimes, using once, few, many, or a class for an expanded clone.

abundance	d_gene	v_gene	j_gene	CDR3aa	CDR3nt
few	NA	TRBV28	TRBJ1-2	CASTGNYGYTF	TGTGCCAGCACAGGGAACTATGGCTACACCTTC
few	TRBD1	TRBV27	TRBJ1-2	CASRALDRANYGYTF	TGTGCCAGCAGGGCGCTGGACAGGGCGAACTATGGCTACACCTTC
few	NA	TRBV18	TRBJ1-1	CASSRGQNTEAFF	TGTGCCAGCTCACGGGGACAGAACACTGAAGCTTTCTTT
few	NA	TRBV4-2	TRBJ1-5	CASSQDPQGNQPQHF	TGTGCCAGCAGCCAAGATCCCCAGGGGAATCAGCCCCAGCATTTT
NA	TRBD1	TRBV30	TRBJ2-4	CAWSVLDRANIQYF	TGTGCCTGGAGTGTACTGGACAGGGCGAACATTCAGTACTTC
NA	NA	TRBV2	TRBJ2-3	CASKAADTQYF	TGTGCCAGCAAGGCGGCAGATACGCAGTATTTT
few	NA	TRBV9	TRBJ2-1	CASSAGPRPSSYNEQFF	TGTGCCAGCAGCGCTGGGCCACGGCCGAGCTCCTACAATGAGCAGTTCTTC
once	NA	TRBV7-9	TRBJ2-1	CASSLLTTGPNEQFF	TGTGCCAGCAGCTTGTTAACAACGGGTCCTAATGAGCAGTTCTTC
NA	NA	TRBV7-9	TRBJ1-1	CASTAYGTGVNTEAFF	TGTGCCAGCACAGCTTACGGAACGGGGGTGAACACTGAAGCTTTCTTT
NA	NA	TRBV30	TRBJ1-4	CACTGVAATNEKLFF	TGTGCCTGTACGGGGGTGGCTGCAACTAATGAAAAACTGTTTTTT
NA	TRBD1	TRBV19	TRBJ2-7	CASTPGQRNHEQYF	TGTGCCAGTACCCCGGGACAGCGAAATCACGAGCAGTACTTC
NA	TRBD1	TRBV5-1	TRBJ2-6	CASSLTGGFMSGANVLTF	TGCGCCAGCAGCTTGACAGGGGGCTTTATGTCCGGGGCCAACGTCCTGACTTTC
NA	TRBD2	TRBV6-1	TRBJ2-1	CASKRLAGNYNEQFF	TGTGCCAGCAAAAGACTAGCGGGAAACTACAATGAGCAGTTCTTC
NA	NA	TRBV29-1	TRBJ2-7	CSVGQLNSYEQYF	TGCAGCGTTGGACAGTTGAACAGCTACGAGCAGTACTTC
NA	TRBD1	TRBV19	TRBJ1-4	CASSRLPGTGDEKLFF	TGTGCCAGTAGTAGACTCCCCGGGACAGGGGATGAAAAACTGTTTTTT
few	NA	TRBV27	TRBJ1-6	CASSYQGSGSPLHF	TGTGCCAGCAGTTATCAGGGTTCCGGATCACCCCTCCACTTT
NA	NA	TRBV19	TRBJ2-1	CASSPGWSSYNEQFF	TGTGCCAGTAGTCCTGGGTGGAGCTCCTACAATGAGCAGTTCTTC
few	TRBD1	TRBV9	TRBJ1-2	CASSVAGGVGGYTF	TGTGCCAGCAGCGTGGCAGGGGGCGTAGGCGGCTACACCTTC
NA	TRBD2	TRBV19	TRBJ2-2	CASSPRSSGSTGELFF	TGTGCCAGTAGTCCCCGTTCTAGCGGGAGTACCGGGGAGCTGTTTTTT
NA	TRBD2	TRBV6-6	TRBJ2-5	CASSSNGRAGKYF	TGTGCCAGCAGTTCTAACGGGAGGGCCGGGAAGTACTTC
NA	NA	TRBV30	TRBJ1-2	CAWSVPGMRGYTF	TGTGCCTGGAGTGTACCGGGGATGAGAGGCTACACCTTC